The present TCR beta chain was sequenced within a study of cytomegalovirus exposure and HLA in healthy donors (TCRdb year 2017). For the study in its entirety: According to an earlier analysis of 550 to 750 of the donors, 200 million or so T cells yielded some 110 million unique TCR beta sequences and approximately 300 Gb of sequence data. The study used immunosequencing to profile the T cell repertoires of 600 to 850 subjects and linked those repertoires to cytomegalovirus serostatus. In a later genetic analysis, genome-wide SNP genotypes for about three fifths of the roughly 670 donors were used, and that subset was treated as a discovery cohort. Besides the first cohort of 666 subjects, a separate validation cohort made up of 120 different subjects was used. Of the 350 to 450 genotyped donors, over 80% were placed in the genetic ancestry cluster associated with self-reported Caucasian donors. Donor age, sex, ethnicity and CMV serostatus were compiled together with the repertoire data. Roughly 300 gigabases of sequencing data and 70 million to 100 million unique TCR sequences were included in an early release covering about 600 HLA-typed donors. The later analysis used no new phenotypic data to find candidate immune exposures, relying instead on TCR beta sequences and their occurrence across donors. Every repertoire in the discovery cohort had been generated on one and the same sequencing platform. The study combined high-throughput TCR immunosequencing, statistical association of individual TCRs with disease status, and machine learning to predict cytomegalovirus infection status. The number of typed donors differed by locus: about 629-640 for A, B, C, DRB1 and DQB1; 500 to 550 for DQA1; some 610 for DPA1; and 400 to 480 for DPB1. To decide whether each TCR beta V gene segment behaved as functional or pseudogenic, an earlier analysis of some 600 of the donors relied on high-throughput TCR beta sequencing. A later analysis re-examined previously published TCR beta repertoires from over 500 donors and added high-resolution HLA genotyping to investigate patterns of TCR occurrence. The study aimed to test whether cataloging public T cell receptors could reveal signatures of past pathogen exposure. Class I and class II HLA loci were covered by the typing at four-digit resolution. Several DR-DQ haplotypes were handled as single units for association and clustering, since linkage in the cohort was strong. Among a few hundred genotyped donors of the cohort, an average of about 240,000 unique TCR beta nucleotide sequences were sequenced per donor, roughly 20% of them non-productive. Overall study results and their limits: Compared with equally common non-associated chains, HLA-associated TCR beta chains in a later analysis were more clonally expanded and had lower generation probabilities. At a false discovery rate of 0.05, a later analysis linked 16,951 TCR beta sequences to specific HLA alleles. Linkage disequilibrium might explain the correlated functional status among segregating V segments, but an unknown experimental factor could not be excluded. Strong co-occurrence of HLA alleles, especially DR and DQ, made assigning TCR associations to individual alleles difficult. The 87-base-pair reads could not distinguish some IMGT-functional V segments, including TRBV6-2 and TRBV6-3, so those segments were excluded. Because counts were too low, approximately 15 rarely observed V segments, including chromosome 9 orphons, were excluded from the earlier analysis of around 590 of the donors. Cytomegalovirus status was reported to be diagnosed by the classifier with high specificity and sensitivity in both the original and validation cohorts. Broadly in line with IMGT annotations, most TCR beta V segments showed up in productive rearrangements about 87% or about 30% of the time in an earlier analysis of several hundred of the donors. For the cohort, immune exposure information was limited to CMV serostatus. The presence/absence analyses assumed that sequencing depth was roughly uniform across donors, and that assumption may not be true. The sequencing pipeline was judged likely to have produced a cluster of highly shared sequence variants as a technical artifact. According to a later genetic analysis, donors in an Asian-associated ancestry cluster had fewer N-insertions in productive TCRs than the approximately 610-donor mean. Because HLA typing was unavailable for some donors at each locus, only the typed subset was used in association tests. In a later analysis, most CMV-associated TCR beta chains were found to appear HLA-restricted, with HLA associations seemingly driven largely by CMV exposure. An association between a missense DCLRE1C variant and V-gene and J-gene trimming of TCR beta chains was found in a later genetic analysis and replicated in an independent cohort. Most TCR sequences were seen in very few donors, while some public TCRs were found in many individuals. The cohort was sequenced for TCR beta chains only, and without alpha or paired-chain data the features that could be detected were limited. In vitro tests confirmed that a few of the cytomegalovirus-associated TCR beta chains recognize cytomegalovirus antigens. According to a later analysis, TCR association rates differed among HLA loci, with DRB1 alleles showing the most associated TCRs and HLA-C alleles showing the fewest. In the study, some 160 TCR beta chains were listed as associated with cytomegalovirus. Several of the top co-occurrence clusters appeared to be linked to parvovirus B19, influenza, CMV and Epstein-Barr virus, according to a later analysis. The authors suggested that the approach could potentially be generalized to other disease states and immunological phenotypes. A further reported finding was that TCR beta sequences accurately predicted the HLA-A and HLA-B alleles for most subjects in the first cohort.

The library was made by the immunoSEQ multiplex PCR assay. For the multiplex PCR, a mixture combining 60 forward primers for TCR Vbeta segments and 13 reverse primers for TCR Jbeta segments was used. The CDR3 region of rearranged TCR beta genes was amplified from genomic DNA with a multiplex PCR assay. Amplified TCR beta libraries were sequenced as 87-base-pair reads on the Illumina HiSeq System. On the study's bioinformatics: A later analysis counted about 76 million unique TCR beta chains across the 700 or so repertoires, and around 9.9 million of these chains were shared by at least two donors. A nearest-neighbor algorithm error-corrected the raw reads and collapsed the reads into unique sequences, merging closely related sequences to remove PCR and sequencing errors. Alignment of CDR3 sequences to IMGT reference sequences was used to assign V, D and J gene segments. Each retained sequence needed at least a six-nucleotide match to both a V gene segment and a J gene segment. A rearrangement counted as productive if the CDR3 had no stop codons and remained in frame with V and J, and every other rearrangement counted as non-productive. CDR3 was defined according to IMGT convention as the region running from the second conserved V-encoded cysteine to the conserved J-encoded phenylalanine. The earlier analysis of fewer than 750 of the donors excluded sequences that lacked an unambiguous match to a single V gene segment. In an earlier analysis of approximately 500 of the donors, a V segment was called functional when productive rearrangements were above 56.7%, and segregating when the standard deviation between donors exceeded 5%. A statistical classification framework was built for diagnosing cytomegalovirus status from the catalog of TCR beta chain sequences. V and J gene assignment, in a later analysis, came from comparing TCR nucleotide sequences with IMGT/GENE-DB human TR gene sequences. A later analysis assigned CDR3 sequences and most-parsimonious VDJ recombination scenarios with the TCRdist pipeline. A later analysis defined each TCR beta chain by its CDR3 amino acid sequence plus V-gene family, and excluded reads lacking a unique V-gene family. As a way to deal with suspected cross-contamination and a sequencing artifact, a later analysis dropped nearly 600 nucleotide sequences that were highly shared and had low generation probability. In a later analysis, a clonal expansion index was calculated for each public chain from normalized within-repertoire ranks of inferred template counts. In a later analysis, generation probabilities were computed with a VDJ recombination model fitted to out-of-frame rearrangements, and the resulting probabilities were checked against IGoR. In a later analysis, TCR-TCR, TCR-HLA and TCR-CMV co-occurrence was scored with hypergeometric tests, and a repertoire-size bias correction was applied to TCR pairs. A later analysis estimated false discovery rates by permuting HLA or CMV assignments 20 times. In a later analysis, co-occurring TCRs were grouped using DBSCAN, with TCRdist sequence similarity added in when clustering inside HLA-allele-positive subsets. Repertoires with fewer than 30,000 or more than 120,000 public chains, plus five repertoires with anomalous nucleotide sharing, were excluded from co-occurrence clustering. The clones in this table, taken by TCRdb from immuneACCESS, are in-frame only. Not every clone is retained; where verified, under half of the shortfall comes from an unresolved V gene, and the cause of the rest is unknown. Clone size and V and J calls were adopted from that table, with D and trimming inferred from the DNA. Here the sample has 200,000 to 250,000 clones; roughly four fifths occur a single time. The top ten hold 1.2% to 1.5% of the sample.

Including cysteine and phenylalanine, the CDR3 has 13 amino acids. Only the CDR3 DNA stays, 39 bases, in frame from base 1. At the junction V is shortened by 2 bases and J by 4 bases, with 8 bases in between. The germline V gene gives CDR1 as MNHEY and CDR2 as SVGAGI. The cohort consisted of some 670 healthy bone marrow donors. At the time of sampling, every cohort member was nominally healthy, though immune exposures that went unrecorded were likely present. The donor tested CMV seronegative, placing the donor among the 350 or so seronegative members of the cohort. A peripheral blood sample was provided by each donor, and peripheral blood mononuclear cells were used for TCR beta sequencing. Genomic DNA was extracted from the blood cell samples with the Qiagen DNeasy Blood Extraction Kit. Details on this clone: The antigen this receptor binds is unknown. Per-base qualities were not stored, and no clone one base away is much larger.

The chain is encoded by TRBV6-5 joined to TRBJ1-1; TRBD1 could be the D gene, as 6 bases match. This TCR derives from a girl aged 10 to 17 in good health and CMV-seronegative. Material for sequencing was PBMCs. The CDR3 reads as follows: CASSYKGGTEAFF. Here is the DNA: TGTGCCAGCAGTTACAAAGGGGGCACTGAAGCTTTCTTT.